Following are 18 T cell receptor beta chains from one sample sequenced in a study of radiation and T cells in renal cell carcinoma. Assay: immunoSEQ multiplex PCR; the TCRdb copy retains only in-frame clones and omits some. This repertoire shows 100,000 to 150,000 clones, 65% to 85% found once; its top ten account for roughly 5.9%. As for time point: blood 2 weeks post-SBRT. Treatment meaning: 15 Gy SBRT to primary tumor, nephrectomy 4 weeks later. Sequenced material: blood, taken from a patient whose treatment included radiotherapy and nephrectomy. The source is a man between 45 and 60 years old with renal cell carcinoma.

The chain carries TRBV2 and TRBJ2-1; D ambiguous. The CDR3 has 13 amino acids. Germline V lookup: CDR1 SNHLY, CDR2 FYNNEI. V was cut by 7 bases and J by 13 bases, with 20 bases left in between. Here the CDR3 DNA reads TGTGCCAGCACCCCACCACCTAGTGCTCAACAGTTCTTC. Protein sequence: CASTPPPSAQQFF.

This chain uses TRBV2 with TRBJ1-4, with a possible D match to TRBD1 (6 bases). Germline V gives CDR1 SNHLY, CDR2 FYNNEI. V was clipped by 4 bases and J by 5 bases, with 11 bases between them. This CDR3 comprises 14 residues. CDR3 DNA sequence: TGTGCCAGCAGTGGAGGAGGGGGAAATGAAAAACTGTTTTTT. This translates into CASSGGGGNEKLFF.

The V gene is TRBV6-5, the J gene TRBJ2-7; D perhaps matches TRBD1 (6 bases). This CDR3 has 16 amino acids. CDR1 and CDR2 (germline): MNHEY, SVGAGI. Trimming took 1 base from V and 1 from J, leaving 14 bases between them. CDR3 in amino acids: CASSYFAGASSYEQYF. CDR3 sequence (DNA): TGTGCCAGCAGTTACTTTGCAGGGGCCTCTTCCTACGAGCAGTACTTC.

CDR3 in DNA: TGCAGCGTCGGACAGGGACGGCCTGAAAAACTGTTTTTT. This translates into CSVGQGRPEKLFF. This sequence joins TRBV29-1 and TRBJ1-4; TRBD1 matches at 8 bases. The CDR3 runs 13 residues. Per germline, CDR1 SQVTM and CDR2 ANQGSEA. After removal of 6 bases from V and 7 bases from J, the junction contained 7 bases not matched to a gene.

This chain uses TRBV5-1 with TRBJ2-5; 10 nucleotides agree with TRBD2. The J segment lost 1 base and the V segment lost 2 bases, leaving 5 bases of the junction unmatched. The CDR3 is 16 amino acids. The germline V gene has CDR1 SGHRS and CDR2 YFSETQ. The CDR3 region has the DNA TGCGCCAGCAGCTTTAATAGCGGGGGGACCCAAGAGACCCAGTACTTC. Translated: CASSFNSGGTQETQYF.

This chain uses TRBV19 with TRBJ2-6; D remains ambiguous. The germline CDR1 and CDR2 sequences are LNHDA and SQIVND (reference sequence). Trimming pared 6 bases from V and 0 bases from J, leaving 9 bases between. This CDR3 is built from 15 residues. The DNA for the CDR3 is TGTGCCAGTAGACGAGGTAACTCTGGGGCCAACGTCCTGACTTTC. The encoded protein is CASRRGNSGANVLTF.

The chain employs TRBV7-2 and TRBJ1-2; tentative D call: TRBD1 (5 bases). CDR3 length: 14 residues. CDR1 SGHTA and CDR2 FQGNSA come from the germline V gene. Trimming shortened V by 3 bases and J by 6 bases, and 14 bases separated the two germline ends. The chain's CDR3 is CASSFIRGVDGYTF. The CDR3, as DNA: TGTGCCAGCAGCTTTATCAGAGGGGTAGATGGCTACACCTTC.

The CDR3 DNA is TGTGCCAGCAGCCCGGACAGGGTAGGGAATGAGCAGTTCTTC. This translates into CASSPDRVGNEQFF. The V call is TRBV7-2, the J call TRBJ2-1; 8 bases align to TRBD1. CDR1 and CDR2 from the germline V gene are SGHTA and FQGNSA. Trimming removed 5 bases from V and 7 bases from J; junction bases left unmatched: 7. The CDR3 has 14 residues.

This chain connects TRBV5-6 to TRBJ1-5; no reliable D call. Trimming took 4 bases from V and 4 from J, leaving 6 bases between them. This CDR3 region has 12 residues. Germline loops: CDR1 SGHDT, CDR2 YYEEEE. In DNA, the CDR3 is TGTGCCAGCAGCAAACTAAATCAGCCCCAGCATTTT. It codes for CASSKLNQPQHF.

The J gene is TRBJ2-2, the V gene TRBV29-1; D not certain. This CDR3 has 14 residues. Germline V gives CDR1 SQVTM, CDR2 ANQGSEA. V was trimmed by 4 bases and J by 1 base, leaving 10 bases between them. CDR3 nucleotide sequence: TGCAGCGTTGCCCAGATCCTGAACACCGGGGAGCTGTTTTTT. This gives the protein CSVAQILNTGELFF.

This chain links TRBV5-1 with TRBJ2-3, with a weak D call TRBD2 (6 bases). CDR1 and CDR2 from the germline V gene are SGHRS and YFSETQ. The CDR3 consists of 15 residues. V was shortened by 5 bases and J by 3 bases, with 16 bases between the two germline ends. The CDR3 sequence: CASSPLAVRTDTQYF. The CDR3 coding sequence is TGCGCCAGCAGTCCCTTAGCGGTGAGGACAGATACGCAGTATTTT.

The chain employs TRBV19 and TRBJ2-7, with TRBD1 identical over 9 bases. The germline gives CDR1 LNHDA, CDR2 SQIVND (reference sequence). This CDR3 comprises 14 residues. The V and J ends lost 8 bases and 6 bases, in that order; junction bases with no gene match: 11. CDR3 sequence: CASRGTGFGPEQYF. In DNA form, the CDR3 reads TGTGCCAGTCGCGGGACAGGGTTTGGACCCGAGCAGTACTTC. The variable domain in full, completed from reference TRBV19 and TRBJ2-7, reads DGGITQSPKYLFRKEGQNVTLSCEQNLNHDAMYWYRQDPGQGLRLIYYSQIVNDFQKGDIAEGYSVSREKKESFPLTVTSAQKNPTAFYLCASRGTGFGPEQYFGPGTRLTVT.

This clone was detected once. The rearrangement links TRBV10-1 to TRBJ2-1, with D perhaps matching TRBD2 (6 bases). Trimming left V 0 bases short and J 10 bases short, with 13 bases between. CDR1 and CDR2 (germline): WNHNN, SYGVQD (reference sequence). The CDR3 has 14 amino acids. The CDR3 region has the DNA TGCGCCAGCAGTGAGTCTGGAGGGGCGGAGGAGCAGTTCTTC. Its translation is CASSESGGAEEQFF.

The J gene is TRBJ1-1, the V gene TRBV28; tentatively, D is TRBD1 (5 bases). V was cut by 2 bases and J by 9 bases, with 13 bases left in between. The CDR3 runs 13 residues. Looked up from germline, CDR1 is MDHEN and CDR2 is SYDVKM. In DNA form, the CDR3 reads TGTGCCAGCAGTTTACTTGGGGGGGAGAAAGCTTTCTTT. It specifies CASSLLGGEKAFF.

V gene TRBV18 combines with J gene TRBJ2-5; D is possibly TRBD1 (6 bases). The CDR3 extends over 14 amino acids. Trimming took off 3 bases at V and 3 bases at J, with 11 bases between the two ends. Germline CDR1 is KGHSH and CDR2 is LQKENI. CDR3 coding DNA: TGTGCCAGCTCACCCCCAGGGGACGAAGAGACCCAGTACTTC. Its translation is CASSPPGDEETQYF. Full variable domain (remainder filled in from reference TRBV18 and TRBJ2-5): NAGVMQNPRHLVRRRGQEARLRCSPMKGHSHVYWYRQLPEEGLKFMVYLQKENIIDESGMPKERFSAEFPKEGPSILRIQQVVRGDSAAYFCASSPPGDEETQYFGPGTRLLVL.

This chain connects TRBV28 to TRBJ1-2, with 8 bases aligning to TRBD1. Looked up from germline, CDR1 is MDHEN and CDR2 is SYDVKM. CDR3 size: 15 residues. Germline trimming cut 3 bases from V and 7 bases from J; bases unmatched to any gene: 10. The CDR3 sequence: CASSFRDRGFGGYTF. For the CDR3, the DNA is TGTGCCAGCAGTTTTAGAGACAGGGGTTTTGGTGGCTACACCTTC.

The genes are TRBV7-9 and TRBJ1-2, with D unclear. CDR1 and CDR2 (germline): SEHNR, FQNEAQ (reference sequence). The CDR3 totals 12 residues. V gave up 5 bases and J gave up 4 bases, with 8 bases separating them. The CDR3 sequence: CASSRGTYGYTF. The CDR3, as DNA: TGTGCCAGCAGCAGAGGAACCTATGGCTACACCTTC.

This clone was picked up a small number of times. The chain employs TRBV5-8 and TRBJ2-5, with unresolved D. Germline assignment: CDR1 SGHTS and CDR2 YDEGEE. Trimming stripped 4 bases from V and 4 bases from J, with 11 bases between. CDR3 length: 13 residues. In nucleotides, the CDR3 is TGTGCCAGCAGCCGGCGCTTTGGAGAGACCCAGTACTTC. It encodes CASSRRFGETQYF.